This record looks at one T cell receptor beta chain sequence and its context. At least ten counts were recorded for this clonotype. It lacks a known antigen. Base qualities are missing; no much larger clone stands one base away. This entry is derived from a study of neurological immune-mediated disorders (dated by TCRdb to between 2018 and 2021). With regard to the full study: Of the 35 or so multiple sclerosis patients, around 30 had relapsing-remitting MS and 3 had secondary progressive MS. Using UMI-based sequencing, the study compared peripheral blood TCR-beta repertoires from patients with HTLV-I-associated myelopathy (HAM/TSP), patients with multiple sclerosis, and healthy controls. Alongside PBMC samples, the set of 80 to 130 TCR-beta libraries contained longitudinal samples, technical triplicates, and paired CD4+ and CD8+ T-cell subsets that had been sorted. Of the roughly 71 subjects in the cohort, roughly 14 were HAM/TSP patients, some 34 were multiple sclerosis patients, and about 20 were healthy controls. On the study overall, not on this receptor specifically: TCR clonal expansion was highest in HAM/TSP patients and lowest in MS patients, with MS patients falling below even healthy controls. No identical CDR3 amino acid sequences were found to be shared among expanded clones across subjects, suggesting that TCR-beta repertoires were private in all groups. No clinical or MRI features were associated with the MS cluster, and the authors said that larger cohorts are needed. Repertoires from 18 of 34 MS patients were grouped by phylogenetic analysis into a cluster of related CDR3 sequences, suggesting a possible repertoire-level signature.

cDNA synthesis used template-switch 5'RACE with a primer carrying a 10-nucleotide random unique molecular identifier tagging each TCR transcript. Over 160 million TCR-beta sequences, covering 15-18 subjects, were produced in each sequencing run. The RNeasy kit was used for extraction of total RNA. The KAPA Real-time Library Amplification kit was used to amplify TCR-beta VDJ regions with primers for the TCR constant region and the 5'RACE anchor. A first PCR added sample indexes and Illumina adaptors, after which a second PCR increased the library yield. After purification with Ampure beads, the TCR product of roughly 650 bp was size-selected on a 2% E-gel SizeSelection system. Library quality was checked on a Bioanalyzer, concentration was measured with Qubit, and libraries were quantified with the Kapa Library Quantification kit before pooling. An Illumina HiSeq 2500 sequenced the libraries paired-end 2 x 150 bp. To increase sequence diversity, roughly 24-32% phiX was spiked into each library pool. As for how the authors treated the data: The quality-filtered reads were processed with the UMI-based MiGEC pipeline, whose error correction step removed more than 85% of the raw TCR sequences. IMGT germline references were used for alignment of VDJ genes, and clonotypes were defined by a unique CDR3 amino acid sequence together with V-J genes. Clonal expansion, Shannon diversity and CDR3 relatedness (CalcPairwiseDistances, ClusterSamples) were evaluated with VDJtools, and phylogenetic trees were built with CLCbio workbench. Clones with at least 8 unique UMIs were defined as expanded, with this threshold being based on coefficient-of-variation modelling across technical triplicates. TCRdb reprocessing: public reads trimmed at Q25 with fastp, clones called with MiXCR, in-frame beta chains kept. Every CDR3 protein is listed once, alongside the most common genes and DNA of its rows. The V and J calls come from TCRdb's annotation, not from the publication. A total of roughly 52,000 distinct CDR3 sequences appear in this sample, less than 4% of them only once. The ten largest clones take up under 8.5% of the sample.

Trimming takes 6 bases off V and 0 bases off J; junction bases not matched to a gene: 5. Including cysteine and phenylalanine, the CDR3 has 14 amino acids. The entry retains the CDR3 DNA only, 42 bases that are in frame from base 1. Sequences DFQATT (CDR1) and SNEGSKA (CDR2) are obtained from the germline V gene (reference sequence). For the unsorted PBMC libraries, 2 million PBMCs were stored in RNAlater at -80 degrees C until RNA extraction and were used to generate the libraries. The multiple sclerosis patients were enrolled in a US clinical protocol that used magnetic resonance imaging to evaluate disease progression. Peripheral blood underwent Ficoll-Hypaque density gradient centrifugation to isolate PBMCs, which were then cryopreserved in liquid nitrogen.

The chain couples TRBV20-1 to TRBJ2-1, and TRBD2 matches 7 of the central bases. Sequenced input: PBMCs. The origin of this receptor is a man in his sixties with multiple sclerosis. CDR3 protein: CSAAGVSSYNEQFF. The DNA is TGCAGTGCGGCGGGAGTCAGCTCCTACAATGAGCAGTTCTTC.